This TCR beta chain was documented in a study of OX40 agonist ivuxolimab in advanced cancers. About the research overall: Cohort: 80% to 85% men, mean age about 60, aged about 20 to 90. General study points: Among the lowest peripheral clonal expansion occurred in 0.1-3.0 mg/kg partial responders. It was not determined which antigens were specifically recognized by the peripheral T cells that had undergone clonal expansion. On average, CD8+ T cells had more expanded clones than CD4+.

After removal of 6 bases from V and 1 base from J, the junction contained 2 bases not matched to a gene. The CDR3 runs to 15 residues. Germline V gene sequence: CDR1 LNHDA, CDR2 SQIVND (reference sequence). Sequencing was performed with immunoSEQ multiplex PCR; in TCRdb, only in-frame clones are kept and a portion is missing. The table shows about 64,000 clones, with roughly 90% occurring only once. As to this clone: Its antigen is unidentified.

The origin of this receptor is an adult with an advanced solid tumor such as melanoma, head and neck, liver or kidney cancer. This sample comprised CD4+ or CD8+ T cells sorted from blood, obtained in a trial of the OX40 agonist ivuxolimab. The chain has TRBV19 and TRBJ2-2, with 10 bases identical to TRBD2. The CDR3 loop reads CASRGLALNTGELFF. In DNA, the CDR3 is TGTGCCAGTAGGGGACTAGCGCTGAACACCGGGGAGCTGTTTTTT.